This T cell receptor (beta chain) was found in a study of cytotoxic CD8 clonotypes in ibrutinib-treated CLL (dated by TCRdb to the early 2020s). Study-wide context: The cohort was composed of ten to eleven relapsed/refractory and about 15 treatment-naive patients; IGHV unmutated status was identified in 17 patients. On average, each sample yielded some 250,000 productive templates and 85,000 to 95,000 productive rearrangements. Of the approximately 94 people in the trial, about 27 had longitudinal samples available. Partial responses were observed in about 24 patients and complete responses in 2; after a median follow-up of 68 months, remission was maintained in approximately 14 patients and progression was observed in about twelve. Samples at response were collected after a median of 12 months of treatment, with a range of 6 to 36 months. Cryopreserved peripheral blood mononuclear cells were collected before treatment, at response, and at either disease progression or sustained remission. Every sample from remission and from progressive disease was obtained while the patients were still on ibrutinib.

On this clone: Its target antigen remains unknown. The record has no base qualities; no much larger clone is one base away.

What the research found in general, with its limitations: Public clonotypes were found to be uncommon and were observed to contract or remain stable during treatment; the increase in clonality was shown to reflect expansion of private clonotypes at ibrutinib response. Clonality increased at ibrutinib response, stayed stable in sustained remission, and fell back toward baseline at progression. Baseline clonality was found to be higher than that of age-matched healthy donors and was strongly correlated with circulating CD8+ T-cell counts. Sustained-remission and progressing patients did not have matched sampling times, and lymph node repertoires were not examined.

This specimen's time point label, interpreted: approximately 25 months on ibrutinib. Approximately 2 micrograms of genomic DNA were extracted from cryopreserved PBMCs for TCR beta library preparation. Longitudinal blood samples from CLL patients on ibrutinib monotherapy were analyzed using high-throughput TCR beta sequencing. The patients took part in an open-label, single-center phase 2 trial of ibrutinib monotherapy. A MiSeq instrument was used for deep resolution sequencing, which targeted depths ranging from 1 in 1 million up to 1 in 200,000 T cells, with coverage averaging 10x for each clonotype. TCR beta libraries were generated with the immunoSEQ hsTCRB Kit. The study's own analysis went as follows. Data were analyzed with ImmunoSEQ Data Assistant and ImmunoSEQ Analyzer, with V, D and J genes assigned per IMGT definitions. Clonality was computed as one minus normalized Shannon entropy of productive rearrangement frequencies, ranging from 0 to 1. Only overrepresented clonotypes making up at least 0.05% of each patient's repertoire were included in the public clonotype analysis. Repertoires from thirteen age-matched healthy donors in immuneACCESS were used as clonality controls. The source is immuneACCESS, and TCRdb retained only in-frame sequences with V and J called. Part of the clones is not carried over; for the studies checked, unresolved V genes explain less than half of this, and the remainder is unexplained. The V and J calls and the clone size are those of that table, but D and trimming were determined from the DNA. For this sample the table gives about 200,000 clones, of which over 55% were detected only once. The ten largest clones take up roughly 13% of the sample.

According to the germline V gene, CDR1 reads SGHRS and CDR2 reads YFSETQ. Taken from cysteine to phenylalanine, the CDR3 has 15 residues. Of the read, only the CDR3 DNA is kept; its 45 bases are in frame from base 1. Trimming takes 5 bases from V and 4 bases from J, and the germline ends sit 17 bases apart. This specimen was PBMCs, taken after 24 months of ibrutinib treatment. This chain is built from TRBV5-1 and TRBJ2-3; D gene: possibly TRBD1, on 6 matching bases. This sequence was found in a human donor with chronic lymphocytic leukemia. CDR3 region: CASSLDIGGPDTQYF. In nucleotides, the sequence is TGCGCCAGCAGTCTTGACATAGGGGGACCAGATACGCAGTATTTT.